Shown below are 32 T cell receptor beta chains from a single sample sequenced in a study of blood T cells in healthy people across ages. A J-beta primer mix and a sample-barcoded 5' primer were used in a second PCR of roughly 7 to 12 cycles. MiXCR was run by TCRdb on the 5' RACE reads, yielding one entry per CDR3 protein. The sample contains around 1,800,000 distinct CDR3 sequences, 30% to 40% of which appear only once. The sequencing sample was made of blood. The receptor source for this set is a human donor in good health.

This clonotype was observed a few times. V gene TRBV20-1 combines with J gene TRBJ2-1, with 7 bases identical to TRBD2. J was trimmed by 3 bases and V by 5 bases; bases with no gene match: 7. From germline, CDR1 is DFQATT and CDR2 SNEGSKA (reference sequence). The length of the CDR3 is 14 residues. The CDR3 protein is CSAGAGIYYNEQFF. The CDR3 bases are TGCAGTGCTGGAGCGGGGATCTACTACAATGAGCAGTTCTTC.

In this sample, this clonotype turned up a few times. V gene TRBV7-6 combines with J gene TRBJ2-3; D possibly matches TRBD1 or TRBD2 (6 bases each). Germline CDR1 and CDR2: SGHVS and FNYEAQ. Deletions cut 5 bases from V and 6 bases from J, with 15 bases between. The CDR3 contains 14 residues. The CDR3 region has the DNA TGTGCCAGCAGCATCACGAGGGGGGCCGATACGCAGTATTTT. Translating it yields CASSITRGADTQYF.

V and J are TRBV4-2 and TRBJ2-7; D not resolved. CDR3 length: 14 amino acids. Germline CDR1 and CDR2: LGHNA and YNFKEQ. V gave up 2 bases and J gave up 1 base, with 9 bases separating them. This chain's CDR3 is CASSQRPSSYEQYF. CDR3 nucleotide sequence: TGTGCCAGCAGCCAAAGGCCCTCATCCTACGAGCAGTACTTC.

This clonotype was seen only a few times. CDR3 coding DNA: TGTGCCAGCAGCCTATCGGGACACTCCCTCTACGAGCAGTACTTC. Translating gives CASSLSGHSLYEQYF. V is TRBV27 and J is TRBJ2-7, with D tentatively TRBD1 (6 bases). Germline loops: CDR1 MNHEY, CDR2 SMNVEV (reference sequence). The CDR3 contains 15 residues. V lost 6 bases and J 3 bases, leaving 18 bases between the germline ends.

This clonotype was counted at least ten times. The V gene is TRBV11-3, the J gene TRBJ2-1; no definite D call. Trimming removed 1 base at V and 7 bases at J, with 8 bases between. The germline V gene encodes CDR1 SGHNT and CDR2 YENEEA. This CDR3 is 13 amino acids long. CDR3 amino acids: CASSLGPENEQFF. Written as DNA, the CDR3 is TGTGCCAGCAGCTTAGGACCAGAGAATGAGCAGTTCTTC. Combining the CDR3 with reference TRBV11-3 and TRBJ2-1 gives the whole variable domain EAGVVQSPRYKIIEKKQPVAFWCNPISGHNTLYWYLQNLGQGPELLIRYENEEAVDDSQLPKDRFSAERLKGVDSTLKIQPAELGDSAVYLCASSLGPENEQFFGPGTRLTVL.

This clonotype was seen a handful of times. The chain combines TRBV3-1 with TRBJ2-5, with D hard to call. The J call may be in error: the DNA end matches TRBJ2-7 better. In germline, CDR1 is LGHDT, CDR2 YNNKEL (reference sequence). The CDR3 contains 14 residues. CDR3 in amino acids: CASSQGPRGYEQYF. The CDR3 DNA reads TGTGCCAGCAGCCAAGGGCCGAGAGGCTACGAGCAGTACTTC.

As to this clonotype: Germline is not matched at one junction end, which may reflect a read error. CDR3 residues: CASNQLGVSQETQYF. DNA of the CDR3: TGCGCCAGCAACCAACTGGGGGTCTCGCAAGAGACCCAGTACTTC. The chain uses TRBV4-1 and TRBJ2-5, with D perhaps matching TRBD1 or TRBD2 (5 bases each). Per germline, CDR1 MGHRA and CDR2 YSYEKL. The CDR3 has 15 amino acids.

This clonotype was detected ten times or more. One junction end does not reproduce the germline sequence, and a read error may be involved. CDR3 sequence (DNA): TGTGCCAGCAGTTACGGGGAAGAGACCCAGTACTTC. Amino acid sequence: CASSYGEETQYF. The rearrangement links TRBV5-1 to TRBJ2-5; D possibly corresponds to TRBD2 (5 bases). Per the germline V gene, CDR1 is SGHRS and CDR2 is YFSETQ. The CDR3 is 12 amino acids.

This clonotype was observed a single time. The chain employs TRBV29-1 and TRBJ2-3; D might be TRBD1 (5 bases). The CDR3 runs 15 residues. Germline V gene sequence: CDR1 SQVTM, CDR2 ANQGSEA. Trimming took off 4 bases at V and 4 bases at J, with 18 bases between the two ends. The CDR3 DNA follows: TGCAGCGTTGTAGATGGGGCAGCCGCCCCAGATACGCAGTATTTT. As protein: CSVVDGAAAPDTQYF.

The chain employs TRBV12-3 or TRBV12-4 and TRBJ2-2; TRBD2 agrees at 9 bases. Germline trimming cut 6 bases from V and 2 bases from J; bases unmatched to any gene: 4. This CDR3 is built from 15 residues. The CDR3: CASSRGGGNTGELFF. CDR3 coding DNA: TGTGCCAGCAGCCGCGGGGGGGGAAACACCGGGGAGCTGTTTTTT.

This clonotype occurred many times. The chain uses TRBV6-2 or TRBV6-3 and TRBJ2-6; D is perhaps TRBD1 (6 bases). Trimming removed 2 bases from V and 2 bases from J, with 7 bases in between. Germline loops: CDR1 MNHEY, CDR2 SVGEGT. This CDR3 has 15 residues. The CDR3: CASSYRTAGANVLTF. The CDR3, as DNA: TGTGCCAGCAGTTACAGGACAGCTGGGGCCAACGTCCTGACTTTC.

The V gene is TRBV4-1, the J gene TRBJ1-1; weak D call: TRBD1 (5 bases). V shed 0 bases and J shed 2 bases, with 13 bases lying between them. The CDR3 sequence is 16 residues long. The V gene's germline CDR1 is MGHRA and CDR2 YSYEKL. The CDR3 loop is CASSQDGGTGNTEAFF. The DNA of the CDR3 is TGCGCCAGCAGCCAAGACGGCGGGACCGGCAACACTGAAGCTTTCTTT.

The rearrangement uses TRBV5-8 and TRBJ1-2; D unresolved. V shed 0 bases and J shed 5 bases, with 5 bases lying between them. Germline V gene data show CDR1 as SGHTS and CDR2 as YDEGEE. CDR3 size: 12 residues. The CDR3 region is CASSLDEYGYTF. Here the CDR3 DNA reads TGTGCCAGCAGCTTGGATGAGTATGGCTACACCTTC.

Regarding this clonotype: Sequence at one end of the junction differs from germline and may be a read error. The CDR3, as DNA: TGTGCCAGTAGTGCCCAAACTGGGGTCAACGTCCTGACTTTC. It encodes CASSAQTGVNVLTF. V usage is TRBV19 and J usage is TRBJ2-6; D unclear. The CDR3 is made up of 14 amino acids. Germline lookup yields CDR1 LNHDA and CDR2 SQIVND (reference sequence).

The chain joins TRBV12-3 or TRBV12-4 to TRBJ2-1; 7 nucleotides agree with TRBD2. There are 13 residues in the CDR3. Losses at the gene ends were 6 bases for V and 8 bases for J; bases not matched to a gene: 7. This CDR3 is CASRGTTLDEQFF. The DNA for the CDR3 is TGTGCCAGCAGGGGGACTACTCTGGATGAGCAGTTCTTC.

J is TRBJ1-1 and V is TRBV12-3 or TRBV12-4; possibly TRBD1 for D (5 bases). There are 18 residues in the CDR3. The ends were cut back, 7 bases at V and 2 bases at J, with 26 bases in the middle. CDR3 bases: TGTGCCAGCACTACCTTTCCGGGGCGCGGGGGGGTCAACACTGAAGCTTTCTTT. Protein: CASTTFPGRGGVNTEAFF.

V usage is TRBV7-3 and J usage is TRBJ2-1; no definite D call. Germline-derived CDR1 and CDR2 are SGHTA and FQGTGA. The CDR3 has 13 residues. V was trimmed by 3 bases and J by 5 bases, leaving 8 bases between them. The CDR3 coding sequence is TGTGCCAGCAGCTTCGCCCTCGACAATGAGCAGTTCTTC. Protein product: CASSFALDNEQFF.

The chain employs TRBV6-6 and TRBJ1-2, with D possibly matching TRBD1 (5 bases). Germline V gives CDR1 MNHNY, CDR2 SVGAGI (reference sequence). The CDR3 runs 14 residues. V lost 6 bases, J lost 8 bases, and 19 bases lay in between. CDR3 sequence reads: CASSLESGRGGYTF. CDR3 nucleotides: TGTGCCAGCAGCCTAGAATCAGGGAGGGGAGGCTACACCTTC.

Only a few counts were recorded for this clonotype. This chain joins TRBV11-2 and TRBJ2-5, with 8 bases identical to TRBD1. The CDR3 has 15 amino acids. CDR1 and CDR2 from the germline V gene are SGHAT and FQNNGV. J was trimmed by 2 bases and V by 6 bases; bases with no gene match: 8. This chain's CDR3 is CASSPSTGGQETQYF. CDR3 nucleotide sequence: TGTGCCAGCAGTCCATCCACAGGGGGACAAGAGACCCAGTACTTC. The entire variable domain, with the rest obtained from reference TRBV11-2 and TRBJ2-5, is as follows: EAGVAQSPRYKIIEKRQSVAFWCNPISGHATLYWYQQILGQGPKLLIQFQNNGVVDDSQLPKDRFSAERLKGVDSTLKIQPAKLEDSAVYLCASSPSTGGQETQYFGPGTRLLVL.

V usage is TRBV20-1 and J usage is TRBJ2-2, with D unresolved. The CDR3 contains 12 residues. The germline V gene encodes CDR1 DFQATT and CDR2 SNEGSKA (reference sequence). With 0 bases removed from V and 6 bases from J, the gap between germline ends came to 5 bases. The CDR3 protein is CSARDLAGELFF. The CDR3, as DNA: TGCAGTGCTAGAGATTTGGCCGGGGAGCTGTTTTTT.

V and J are TRBV7-2 and TRBJ2-7; 7 bases match TRBD1. The length of the CDR3 is 14 residues. The V and J ends lost 4 bases and 7 bases, in that order; junction bases with no gene match: 10. CDR1 is SGHTA, CDR2 FQGNSA, per germline. The CDR3 protein is CASSSRQGPGEQYF. CDR3 nucleotides: TGTGCCAGCAGCTCGAGACAGGGACCTGGGGAGCAGTACTTC.

This rearrangement joins TRBV5-1 to TRBJ2-1; perhaps TRBD1 as D (6 bases). Germline V gives CDR1 SGHRS, CDR2 YFSETQ. The CDR3 sequence is 13 residues long. Between the trimmed V and J ends, which lost 4 bases and 5 bases, there was a span of 10 bases. In DNA form, the CDR3 reads TGCGCCAGCAGCAGGACAGCAGACAATGAGCAGTTCTTC. Translation: CASSRTADNEQFF. Full variable domain (missing parts from reference TRBV5-1 and TRBJ2-1): KAGVTQTPRYLIKTRGQQVTLSCSPISGHRSVSWYQQTPGQGLQFLFEYFSETQRNKGNFPGRFSGRQFSNSRSEMNVSTLELGDSALYLCASSRTADNEQFFGPGTRLTVL.

This clonotype came up a few times. The rearrangement uses TRBV7-8 and TRBJ1-1; D unclear. CDR1 and CDR2 from the germline V gene are SGHVS and FQNEAQ. This CDR3 has 11 amino acids. V lost 5 bases and J lost 8, with 9 bases in between. CDR3 sequence reads: CASSRVLEAFF. CDR3 nucleotide sequence: TGTGCCAGCAGCCGTGTGTTAGAAGCTTTCTTT.

This rearrangement joins TRBV27 to TRBJ1-2, with no clear D. Trimming left V 6 bases short and J 4 bases short, with 15 bases between. The CDR3 consists of 14 residues. Germline CDR1 MNHEY, CDR2 SMNVEV (reference sequence). The CDR3 DNA sequence: TGTGCCAGCAGCCCTGGGATGGCCGTCTATGGCTACACCTTC. This translates into CASSPGMAVYGYTF.

The chain is built from TRBV20-1 and TRBJ2-5; 12 bases are shared with TRBD2. The CDR3 runs 17 residues. Per germline, CDR1 DFQATT and CDR2 SNEGSKA (reference sequence). The trim removed 3 bases at V and 5 bases at J, leaving 13 bases unmatched. The CDR3 loop reads CSASVLAGGLLQETQYF. CDR3 DNA: TGCAGTGCTAGCGTCCTAGCGGGGGGGCTATTACAGGAGACCCAGTACTTC.

The chain links TRBV12-5 to TRBJ1-2, with D maybe TRBD1 (5 bases). V shed 0 bases and J shed 0 bases, with 11 bases lying between them. Looked up from germline, CDR1 is LGHNT and CDR2 is FRNRAP. The CDR3 is 16 amino acids. The CDR3 here is CASGLVLGTSNYGYTF. In DNA form, the CDR3 reads TGTGCTAGTGGTTTGGTACTAGGGACCTCTAACTATGGCTACACCTTC.

This clonotype was seen a few times. This rearrangement joins TRBV10-3 to TRBJ2-7; a possible D gene is TRBD1 (6 bases). The CDR3 has 13 residues. V lost 8 bases and J 2 bases, leaving 13 bases between the germline ends. CDR1 is ENHRY and CDR2 is SYGVKD in the germline V gene. The CDR3 is CAIGRQVAYEQYF. The CDR3 nucleotides read TGTGCCATCGGGAGACAGGTGGCCTACGAGCAGTACTTC.

V usage is TRBV20-1 and J usage is TRBJ2-3; 10 bases line up with TRBD2. The CDR3 runs 15 residues. The junction had 4 bases not matched to a gene; V was cut back by 2 bases and J by 2 bases. The germline gives CDR1 DFQATT, CDR2 SNEGSKA (reference sequence). The CDR3 here is CSARLLAGFTDTQYF. The CDR3 DNA follows: TGCAGTGCTAGATTACTAGCGGGGTTCACAGATACGCAGTATTTT.

This clonotype was found a few times. The chain recombines TRBV4-3 with TRBJ2-7; a weak D match, TRBD1 (6 bases). Germline CDR1 is LGHNA and CDR2 is YSLEER. CDR3 length: 15 amino acids. With 0 bases removed from V and 3 bases from J, the gap between germline ends came to 12 bases. CDR3 loop: CASSQEGDNSYEQYF. For the CDR3, the DNA is TGCGCCAGCAGCCAAGAGGGGGACAACAGCTACGAGCAGTACTTC.

This clonotype occurred a few times. The CDR3 sequence is CASRADRGGEQYF. For the CDR3, the DNA is TGCGCCAGCAGGGCTGACAGGGGAGGCGAGCAGTACTTC. This chain joins TRBV5-1 and TRBJ2-4; 8 bases fit TRBD1. The J call may be mistaken, given a closer DNA end match to TRBJ2-7. The germline gives CDR1 SGHRS, CDR2 YFSETQ. The CDR3 contains 13 residues.

In this sample, this clonotype turned up a few times. This chain links TRBV7-3 with TRBJ2-3, with D unclear. With 0 bases removed from V and 6 bases from J, the gap between germline ends came to 4 bases. The CDR3 covers 12 residues. Germline V CDR1 and CDR2: SGHTA, FQGTGA. As DNA, the CDR3 is TGTGCCAGCAGCTTAACGCAGGATACGCAGTATTTT. Translated: CASSLTQDTQYF.

The V gene is TRBV7-8, the J gene TRBJ1-2; no clear D. The CDR3 is 15 residues long. The V end was cut by 5 bases, the J end by 3 bases, with 16 bases between. Germline CDR1 is SGHVS and CDR2 is FQNEAQ. The DNA of the CDR3 is TGTGCCAGCAGCCAACTTGGACGGAAGGACTATGGCTACACCTTC. It is translated as CASSQLGRKDYGYTF.